Listed here is a single T cell receptor (beta chain). Its antigen target is currently unknown. No much larger clone is present one base from it, and per-base qualities are unavailable. Libraries were built with the immunoSEQ multiplex PCR assay. For the multiplex PCR, a mixture combining 60 forward primers for TCR Vbeta segments and 13 reverse primers for TCR Jbeta segments was used. The CDR3 region of rearranged TCR beta genes was amplified from genomic DNA by a multiplex PCR assay. The amplified TCR beta libraries were sequenced on the Illumina HiSeq System as 87-base-pair reads. In the authors' own workflow: In a later analysis, tens of millions of unique TCR beta chains were counted across the 650 to 750 repertoires, and some 10 million of these chains were shared by at least two donors. Raw reads were error-corrected and collapsed into unique sequences with a nearest-neighbor algorithm that merged closely related sequences to remove PCR and sequencing errors. Alignment of CDR3 sequences to IMGT reference sequences was used to assign V, D and J gene segments. For a sequence to be retained, at least a six-nucleotide match to both a V gene segment and a J gene segment was required. Rearrangements were called productive when the CDR3 lacked stop codons and stayed in frame with V and J; all others were non-productive. Following IMGT convention, CDR3 was defined as the stretch from the second conserved V-encoded cysteine up to the conserved J-encoded phenylalanine. The earlier analysis of about 640 of the donors excluded any sequence lacking an unambiguous match to a single V gene segment. An earlier analysis of some 500 of the donors classified V segments as functional when productive rearrangements were above 56.7% and as segregating when the standard deviation between donors was above 5%. To diagnose cytomegalovirus status from the catalog of TCR beta chain sequences, a statistical classification framework was built. A later analysis assigned V and J genes by comparing TCR nucleotide sequences with IMGT/GENE-DB human TR gene sequences. A later analysis assigned CDR3 sequences and most-parsimonious VDJ recombination scenarios with the TCRdist pipeline. In a later analysis, every TCR beta chain was defined by the combination of its CDR3 amino acid sequence and its V-gene family, and reads without a unique V-gene family were dropped. As a way to deal with suspected cross-contamination and a sequencing artifact, a later analysis dropped 450 to 600 nucleotide sequences that were highly shared and had low generation probability. A later analysis calculated a clonal expansion index for each public chain from normalized within-repertoire ranks of inferred template counts. In a later analysis, generation probabilities were computed with a VDJ recombination model fitted to out-of-frame rearrangements, and the resulting probabilities were checked against IGoR. In a later analysis, TCR-TCR, TCR-HLA and TCR-CMV co-occurrence was scored with hypergeometric tests, and a repertoire-size bias correction was applied to TCR pairs. A later analysis estimated false discovery rates by permuting HLA or CMV assignments 20 times. A later analysis grouped co-occurring TCRs with DBSCAN, adding TCRdist sequence similarity when clustering within HLA-allele-positive subsets. Co-occurrence clustering excluded repertoires with fewer than 30,000 or more than 120,000 public chains, plus five with anomalous nucleotide sharing. TCRdb holds this immuneACCESS table with in-frame rearrangements only. Some clones are missing; in checked studies, unresolved V genes explain under half, and the rest has no known cause. The DNA was the basis for D and trimming; V, J and clone size are from that table. This sample is represented by about 130,000 clones; around 80% of them were singletons. The ten most abundant clones make up approximately 2.1% of the sample.

This specimen comes from a study of cytomegalovirus exposure and HLA in healthy donors (dated 2017 in TCRdb). For context, the study as a whole: An earlier analysis of fewer than 750 of the donors reported under 300 Gb of sequence data and around 120 million unique TCR beta sequences obtained from around 190 million T cells. About 330 gigabases of sequencing data and 70 million to 100 million unique TCR sequences made up an early release that covered some 640 HLA-typed donors. Of the roughly 400 genotyped donors, about 80% fell in the genetic ancestry cluster associated with self-reported Caucasian donors. The study aimed to test whether signatures of past pathogen exposure could be identified by cataloging public T cell receptors. The study profiled the T cell repertoires of more than 500 subjects by immunosequencing and related them to cytomegalovirus serostatus. In addition to the first cohort of 666 subjects, a separate validation cohort of some 120 different subjects was used. The study combined high-throughput TCR immunosequencing, statistical association of individual TCRs with disease status, and machine learning to predict cytomegalovirus infection status. To study patterns of TCR occurrence, a later analysis re-analyzed previously published TCR beta repertoires from 650 to 750 donors and added high-resolution HLA genotyping. Rather than drawing on any new phenotypic data, the later analysis identified candidate immune exposures from TCR beta sequences and the way those sequences occurred across donors. An earlier analysis of around 580 of the donors used high-throughput TCR beta sequencing to judge whether each TCR beta V gene segment behaved as functional or pseudogenic. Alongside the repertoire data, information on donor age, sex, ethnicity and CMV serostatus was compiled. A later genetic analysis used genome-wide SNP genotypes for 398 of the 666 donors, treating that subset as a discovery cohort. Every discovery cohort repertoire had been produced on one sequencing platform. Class I and class II HLA loci were covered by the typing at four-digit resolution. Typing coverage differed by locus: A, B, C, DRB1 and DQB1 were typed in about 629-640 donors, DQA1 in about 510, DPA1 in 600 to 610, and DPB1 in 450 to 490. Roughly five DR-DQ haplotypes were handled as single units for association and clustering because linkage in the cohort was strong. On average, around 230,000 unique TCR beta nucleotide sequences were sequenced per donor among 350 to 400 genotyped donors of the cohort, with roughly 18% of those sequences being non-productive.

The cohort comprised some 730 healthy bone marrow donors. All cohort members were sampled while nominally healthy, although unrecorded immune exposures were likely present. The donor tested CMV seronegative and was one of the 352 seronegative cohort members. Each donor provided a peripheral blood sample, and peripheral blood mononuclear cells were used for TCR beta sequencing. Genomic DNA extraction from the blood cell samples was performed with the Qiagen DNeasy Blood Extraction Kit. Between the V and J ends, shortened by 5 bases and 2 bases respectively, the junction contains 11 bases. CDR1 SGHTA and CDR2 FQGNSA were looked up in the germline V gene. Including cysteine and phenylalanine, the CDR3 has 14 amino acids. Kept here is only the CDR3 DNA, which spans 42 bases and is read in frame from base 1. Summary of the overall study and its limitations: According to a later analysis, parvovirus B19, influenza, CMV and Epstein-Barr virus appeared linked to several top co-occurrence clusters. Because HLA typing was missing for some donors at each locus, association tests included only the typed subset. At a false discovery rate of 0.05, a later analysis linked about 16,000 TCR beta sequences to specific HLA alleles. In an earlier analysis of 587 of the donors, most TCR beta V segments appeared in productive rearrangements about 87% or about 30% of the time, broadly matching IMGT annotations. The only immune exposure information available for the cohort was CMV serostatus. The 87-base-pair reads could not distinguish some IMGT-functional V segments, including TRBV6-2 and TRBV6-3, so those segments were excluded. The classifier was reported to diagnose cytomegalovirus status with high specificity and sensitivity in both the original cohort and the validation cohort. A total of 150 to 200 TCR beta chains were listed by the study as associated with cytomegalovirus. A later genetic analysis reported fewer N-insertions in productive TCRs among donors in an Asian-associated ancestry cluster than the roughly 670-donor mean. In a later analysis, TCR association rates were found to vary across HLA loci, with the most associated TCRs seen for DRB1 alleles and the fewest for HLA-C alleles. Linkage disequilibrium might explain the correlated functional status among segregating V segments, but an unknown experimental factor could not be ruled out. It was suggested by the authors that the approach could potentially be generalized to other disease states and immunological phenotypes. V-gene and J-gene trimming of TCR beta chains was associated with a missense DCLRE1C variant in a later genetic analysis, and the association was replicated in an independent cohort. Most TCR sequences were observed very rarely across donors, whereas some public TCRs were present in many individuals. According to a later analysis, most CMV-associated TCR beta chains appeared to be HLA-restricted, and the HLA associations seemed to be driven largely by CMV exposure. Compared with equally common non-associated chains, HLA-associated TCR beta chains in a later analysis were more clonally expanded and had lower generation probabilities. Sequencing depth was assumed to be roughly uniform across donors in the presence/absence analyses, though that assumption may not hold. A further reported finding was that TCR beta sequences accurately predicted the HLA-A and HLA-B alleles for most subjects in the first cohort. In this cohort, only TCR beta chains were sequenced, and detectable features were limited by the absence of alpha or paired-chain data. When HLA alleles, especially DR and DQ, strongly co-occurred, TCR associations were difficult to assign to individual alleles. A few of the identified cytomegalovirus-associated TCR beta chains were confirmed in vitro to be specific for cytomegalovirus antigens. The sequencing pipeline was judged likely to have produced a cluster of highly shared sequence variants as a technical artifact. Over 15 rarely observed V segments, including chromosome 9 orphons, were excluded from the earlier analysis of about 600 of the donors because counts were too low.

Sequenced: PBMCs. The chain is encoded by TRBV7-2 joined to TRBJ2-3; 6 matching bases give a weak D call of TRBD1. The TCR sequence derives from a man aged 25-45 years in good health and CMV-seronegative. The encoded CDR3 is CASSTTGNTDTQYF. The DNA reads TGTGCCAGCAGCACCACAGGGAACACAGATACGCAGTATTTT.